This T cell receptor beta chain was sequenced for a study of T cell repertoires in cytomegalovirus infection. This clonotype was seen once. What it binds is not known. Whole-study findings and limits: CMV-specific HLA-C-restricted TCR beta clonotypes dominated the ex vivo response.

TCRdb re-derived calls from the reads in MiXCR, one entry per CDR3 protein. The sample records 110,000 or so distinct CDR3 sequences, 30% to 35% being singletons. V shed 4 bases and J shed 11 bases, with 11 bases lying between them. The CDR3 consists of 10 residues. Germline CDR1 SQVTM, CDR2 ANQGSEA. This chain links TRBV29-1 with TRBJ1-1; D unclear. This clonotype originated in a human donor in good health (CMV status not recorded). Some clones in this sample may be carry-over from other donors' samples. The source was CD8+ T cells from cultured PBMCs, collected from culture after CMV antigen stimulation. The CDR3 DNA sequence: TGCAGCGTTGCAAAGGGCCGGGCTTTCTTT. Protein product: CSVAKGRAFF.